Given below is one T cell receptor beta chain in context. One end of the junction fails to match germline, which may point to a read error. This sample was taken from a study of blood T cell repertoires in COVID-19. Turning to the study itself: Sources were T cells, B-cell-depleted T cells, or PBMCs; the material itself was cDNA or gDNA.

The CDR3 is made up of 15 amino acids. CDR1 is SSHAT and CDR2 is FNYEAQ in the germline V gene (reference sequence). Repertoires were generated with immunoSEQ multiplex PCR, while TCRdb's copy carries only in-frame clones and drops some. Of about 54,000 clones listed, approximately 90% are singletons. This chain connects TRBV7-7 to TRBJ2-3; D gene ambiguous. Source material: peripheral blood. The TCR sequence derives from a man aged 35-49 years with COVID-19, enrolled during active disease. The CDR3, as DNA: TGTGCTAGCAGCTCTCCAACTCCTAGCACAGATACGCAGTATTTT. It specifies CASSSPTPSTDTQYF.